A selection of T cell receptor beta chains follows, all from one sample in a study of monozygotic twins with inflammatory bowel disease. One entry per CDR3 protein, without DNA, is what TCRdb gives after re-calling the 5' RACE reads. The record lists about 160,000 distinct CDR3 sequences, of which the ten most abundant hold 2.8%. The sample taken for sequencing was blood. The receptors originated from a human donor with ulcerative colitis or Crohn's disease, or a healthy co-twin of an affected twin (not recorded which). Each CDR3 is given with its conserved first and last residue.

j_gene: TRBJ2-7
v_gene: TRBV15
CDR3aa: CATSRDRGRAGYEQYF

j_gene: TRBJ1-1
v_gene: TRBV24-1
CDR3aa: CATSKTRGGKAEAFF

j_gene: TRBJ2-7
v_gene: TRBV29-1
CDR3aa: CSAGLAGGYEQYF

j_gene: TRBJ1-1
v_gene: TRBV7-6
CDR3aa: CASSLSGDTEAFF

j_gene: TRBJ1-2
v_gene: TRBV18
CDR3aa: CASSPSGNNYGYTF

j_gene: TRBJ2-7
v_gene: TRBV7-9
CDR3aa: CASSFRVGYGYEQYF

j_gene: TRBJ2-4
v_gene: TRBV23-1
CDR3aa: CASSQEAQGAAKNIQYF

j_gene: TRBJ2-1
v_gene: TRBV6-1
CDR3aa: CASSDMGTTYNEQFF

j_gene: TRBJ2-5
v_gene: TRBV4-1
CDR3aa: CASSLGLATQETQYF

j_gene: TRBJ1-5
v_gene: TRBV4-3
CDR3aa: CASSQDPGEMRQPQHF

j_gene: TRBJ1-1
v_gene: TRBV11-2
CDR3aa: CASSLVRGGTEAFF

j_gene: TRBJ2-3
v_gene: TRBV20-1
CDR3aa: CSASGAISTDTQYF

j_gene: TRBJ2-1
v_gene: TRBV5-1
CDR3aa: CASATSQTRALSEQFF